This TCR beta chain emerged from a study of regulatory T cells in long-lasting Graves disease. Arm-PCR of CDR3 regions and iRepertoire HTBI primers were used to build TCR beta libraries. TCRdb recomputed calls from the multiplex PCR reads with MiXCR, one row per CDR3 protein. The sample carries a few hundred thousand distinct CDR3 sequences, approximately 15% recorded once. This clonotype appeared a few times. Its specificity is unknown. Time point here: newly diagnosed GD, antithyroid drugs for less than 3 months. Making the TCR library involved RNA that had been extracted from PBMCs. The study's findings and limits: The analysis examined peripheral blood only and excluded thyroid tissue.

The data were also submitted as part of a second study, on T cells in Graves' hyperthyroidism and ophthalmopathy. From that paper: Aged 18 to 65, the patients had hyperthyroidism that was newly diagnosed and had lasted under 2 months.

The clonotype originates from a woman in her thirties or forties with Graves disease. Sequenced material: peripheral blood mononuclear cells (PBMCs), taken at new diagnosis, from a patient treated with antithyroid drugs.

CDR3 residues: CASSIGQSYEQYF. CDR3 DNA sequence: TGTGCCAGTAGTATAGGACAGTCCTACGAGCAGTACTTC. V usage is TRBV19 and J usage is TRBJ2-7; maybe TRBD1 (5 bases). V lost 1 base, J lost 1 base, and 5 bases lay in between. From germline, CDR1 is LNHDA and CDR2 SQIVND (reference sequence). The CDR3 is 13 residues long.